Shown below are 27 T cell receptor beta chains from a single sample sequenced in a study of tumor-infiltrating lymphocytes in primary liver carcinoma. Blood RNA was derived from unsorted whole blood, and germline DNA was extracted too. Synthesis of TCR beta cDNA was carried out from approximately 0.55 ug total RNA with a constant-region primer. ARM-PCR, slightly modified, supplied the TCR beta libraries through three nested multiplex PCR rounds. TRBV1-TRBV30 forward primers paired with a C-beta reverse primer drove the first two PCR rounds, about 11 cycles each. TCRdb re-analysed the multiplex PCR reads in MiXCR, keeping a single row per CDR3 protein. The profile covers roughly 180,000 distinct CDR3 sequences, with less than 65% appearing a single time and 72% taken by the ten largest. The sequencing input was peripheral blood. These TCRs come from a man aged 40-50 years with primary liver carcinoma and hepatitis B virus infection.

The genes are TRBV6-6 and TRBJ1-4; TRBD1 aligns across 9 bases. After removal of 7 bases from V and 3 bases from J, the junction contained 9 bases not matched to a gene. Germline V gene data show CDR1 as MNHNY and CDR2 as SVGAGI (reference sequence). The CDR3 is made up of 16 amino acids. In DNA form, the CDR3 reads TGTGCCAGCACGGGAACAGGGGGCAAGTCTAATGAAAAACTGTTTTTT. This translates into CASTGTGGKSNEKLFF.

This chain connects TRBV28 to TRBJ2-6; D not certain. The CDR3 sequence is 16 residues long. The germline V and J ends were trimmed by 5 bases and 0 bases, with 11 bases remaining between them. Germline-derived CDR1 and CDR2 are MDHEN and SYDVKM. CDR3 bases: TGTGCCAGCAGTAAGGGCTCCTTCTCTGGGGCCAACGTCCTGACTTTC. It encodes CASSKGSFSGANVLTF.

This clonotype was seen many times. The chain carries TRBV11-2 and TRBJ1-6; D is possibly TRBD1 (6 bases). V was pared by 4 bases and J by 5 bases, with 9 bases between. CDR1 is SGHAT, CDR2 FQNNGV, per germline. This CDR3 is 14 amino acids long. The CDR3 region has the DNA TGTGCCAGCAGCTCGGGACAAAATAATTCACCCCTCCACTTT. The encoded protein is CASSSGQNNSPLHF.

This chain joins TRBV14 and TRBJ2-7; the D gene is possibly TRBD2 (6 bases). V was trimmed by 7 bases and J by 3 bases, leaving 19 bases between them. CDR1 and CDR2 (germline): SGHDN, FVKESK. This CDR3 has 15 residues. The CDR3 DNA is TGTGCCAGCATCCACCAGCAGGGACTTTTCTACGAGCAGTACTTC. Amino acids: CASIHQQGLFYEQYF. The full variable domain, with the rest looked up from reference TRBV14 and TRBJ2-7, is EAGVTQFPSHSVIEKGQTVTLRCDPISGHDNLYWYRRVMGKEIKFLLHFVKESKQDESGMPNNRFLAERTGGTYSTLKVQPAELEDSGVYFCASIHQQGLFYEQYFGPGTRLTVT.

The chain recombines TRBV12-3 or TRBV12-4 with TRBJ2-5, with TRBD1 as a possible D gene (6 bases). V shed 6 bases and J shed 2 bases, with 10 bases lying between them. This CDR3 is built from 13 residues. Here the CDR3 DNA reads TGTGCCAGCAGCTCCGACAGGCAAGAGACCCAGTACTTC. This codes for CASSSDRQETQYF.

This clonotype occurred a few times. The chain uses TRBV6-5 and TRBJ2-1; D is ambiguous. Germline CDR1 is MNHEY and CDR2 is SVGAGI. Trimming removed 5 bases from V and 7 bases from J, with 15 bases in between. The CDR3 runs to 14 residues. DNA of the CDR3: TGTGCCAGCAGTCCCGGAGACTTCAAAAATGAGCAGTTCTTC. This translates into CASSPGDFKNEQFF.

The chain carries TRBV29-1 and TRBJ1-3, with unresolved D. The CDR3 runs to 14 residues. V dropped 3 bases and J dropped 7 bases, with 16 bases sitting between them. Germline V lookup: CDR1 SQVTM, CDR2 ANQGSEA. For the CDR3, the DNA is TGCAGCGTTGAGCCCCAGGCCCTCGGGAACACCATATATTTT. This codes for CSVEPQALGNTIYF.

With respect to this clonotype: Sequence at one end of the junction differs from germline and may be a read error. The J gene is TRBJ1-2, the V gene TRBV6-5, with D possibly matching TRBD1 (5 bases). Germline values: CDR1 MNHEY, CDR2 SVGAGI. CDR3 length: 15 amino acids. The CDR3 DNA is TGTGCCAGCAGTACCGCAGGGTATCCTAACTATGACTACACCTTT. It translates to CASSTAGYPNYDYTF.

On this clonotype itself: Its ends do not fully match the called genes, so a read error is possible. The V call is TRBV6-6, the J call TRBJ2-3; 8 bases fit TRBD1. The CDR3 is 16 residues long. Looked up from germline, CDR1 is MNHNY and CDR2 is SVGAGI (reference sequence). The CDR3 here is CASSYSGTGTTDTRYF. The CDR3 bases are TGTGCCAGCAGTTATTCCGGGACAGGAACCACAGATACGCGGTATTTT.

The chain combines TRBV28 with TRBJ2-7; D is unresolved. Germline lookup yields CDR1 MDHEN and CDR2 SYDVKM. Trimming pared 2 bases from V and 6 bases from J, leaving 8 bases between. The CDR3 loop spans 12 amino acids. CDR3 region: CASSLLVPEQYF. CDR3 in DNA: TGTGCCAGCAGTTTACTAGTTCCCGAGCAGTACTTC.

This rearrangement joins TRBV11-2 to TRBJ2-3, with D maybe TRBD2 (6 bases). CDR1 and CDR2 from the germline V gene are SGHAT and FQNNGV. Trimming removed 4 bases at V and 8 bases at J, with 16 bases between. CDR3 length: 14 residues. CDR3 region: CASSSLRGSGTQYF. CDR3 DNA sequence: TGTGCCAGCAGCTCCCTACGGGGGTCCGGTACGCAGTATTTT.

With regard to this clonotype: No conserved phenylalanine or tryptophan is present at the end of the CDR3, so a read error is the likely explanation. V gene TRBV11-2 combines with J gene TRBJ2-3, with D maybe TRBD2 (5 bases). The CDR3 runs to 15 residues. Per germline, CDR1 SGHAT and CDR2 FQNNGV. The CDR3 region has the DNA TGTGCTAGCAGCTTACTAGGGCTTGGCACAGATACGCAGTATATT. Protein: CASSLLGLGTDTQYI.

The rearrangement joins TRBV5-1 to TRBJ2-7; D is perhaps TRBD2 (5 bases). In germline, CDR1 is SGHRS, CDR2 YFSETQ. This CDR3 is 13 amino acids long. V lost 2 bases to trimming and J lost 5 bases, with 11 bases between them. CDR3 in amino acids: CASSFGGGDEQYF. CDR3 sequence (DNA): TGCGCCAGCAGCTTTGGAGGTGGTGACGAGCAGTACTTC.

Concerning this clonotype: With a much larger clone just one base away, this may be a read error. The rearrangement links TRBV29-1 to TRBJ2-5; D could derive from TRBD1 or TRBD2 (5 bases each). Germline V lookup: CDR1 SQVTM, CDR2 ANQGSEA. Trimming removed 7 bases at V and 4 bases at J, with 16 bases between. The CDR3 is made up of 13 amino acids. The CDR3 coding sequence is TGCAGCGCTGATCCCGGGGCTACAGAGACCCAGTACTTC. It is translated as CSADPGATETQYF.

This clonotype was detected a few times. V usage is TRBV5-4 and J usage is TRBJ2-5; TRBD1 aligns across 8 bases. The germline V gene has CDR1 SGHNT and CDR2 YYREEE (reference sequence). Trimming took 3 bases from V and 2 from J; bases not matched to a gene: 9. The CDR3 spans 16 residues. In DNA, the CDR3 is TGTGCCAGCAGCTACAACTGGGACAGGTCTCAAGAGACCCAGTACTTC. The encoded protein is CASSYNWDRSQETQYF.

This chain connects TRBV10-3 to TRBJ2-3, with D maybe TRBD2 (6 bases). The V gene's germline CDR1 is ENHRY and CDR2 SYGVKD. The CDR3 is 13 residues long. In nucleotides, the CDR3 is TGTGTCAACGGGGGTCCTGGCACAGATACGCAGTATTTT. Its translation: CVNGGPGTDTQYF.

Of note for this clonotype: The junction differs from germline at one of its ends, possibly a read error. The chain combines TRBV5-4 with TRBJ2-7; the D is unclear. Germline lookup yields CDR1 SGHNT and CDR2 YYREEE (reference sequence). This CDR3 comprises 16 residues. CDR3 sequence reads: CASSFGGRLGSYGQYF. CDR3 DNA: TGTGCCAGCAGCTTCGGCGGTAGACTCGGTTCCTACGGGCAGTACTTC. The full variable domain, its missing parts supplied by reference TRBV5-4 and TRBJ2-7, is ETGVTQSPTHLIKTRGQQVTLRCSSQSGHNTVSWYQQALGQGPQFIFQYYREEENGRGNFPPRFSGLQFPNYSSELNVNALELDDSALYLCASSFGGRLGSYGQYFGPGTRLTVT.

This clonotype was seen a handful of times. The V call is TRBV4-2, the J call TRBJ2-3, with 8 positions matching TRBD1. The germline CDR1 and CDR2 sequences are LGHNA and YNFKEQ. The CDR3 covers 15 residues. V was clipped by 0 bases and J by 2 bases; unmatched bases: 1. Here the CDR3 DNA reads TGTGCCAGCAGCCAAGAGGACAGGGACACAGATACGCAGTATTTT. This encodes CASSQEDRDTDTQYF.

Comment on this clonotype: The junction does not match germline at one end; this may be a read error. The chain combines TRBV12-3 or TRBV12-4 with TRBJ2-1, with 9 bases identical to TRBD2. The CDR3 has 16 amino acids. CDR3 region: CANSPQAGGSGDEQFF. The CDR3 region has the DNA TGTGCCAACAGTCCCCAGGCGGGAGGGTCGGGGGATGAGCAGTTCTTC.

In this sample, this clonotype turned up once. The junction departs from germline at one end; a sequencing error may be responsible. CDR3 DNA sequence: TGCAGCGTTGAAGTGGTGGGGCAGGTACTCGTGGGGGTCAACGTCCTGACTTTC. Translated: CSVEVVGQVLVGVNVLTF. This chain links TRBV29-1 with TRBJ2-6; D may match TRBD1 or TRBD2 (5 bases each). This CDR3 has 18 amino acids. In germline, CDR1 is SQVTM, CDR2 ANQGSEA.

Note on this clonotype: This sequence may be a read error, since a much larger clone differs from it by one base. The rearrangement links TRBV29-1 to TRBJ1-2, with a weak D call TRBD1 (6 bases). CDR3 length: 17 amino acids. Germline V gene lookup returns CDR1 SQVTM and CDR2 ANQGSEA. DNA for the CDR3: TGCATCGTTGAAGTGAGGGGGGGGCGAGACACGCCCTATGGCTACACCTTC. Protein: CIVEVRGGRDTPYGYTF.

A note on this clonotype: Just one base apart from a much larger clone, this may be a read error. The rearrangement links TRBV29-1 to TRBJ2-3; TRBD2 aligns across 7 bases. With V trimmed by 5 bases and J by 4 bases, 9 bases remained unmatched. Germline-derived CDR1 and CDR2 are SQVTM and ANQGSEA. The CDR3 loop spans 14 amino acids. The CDR3 DNA reads TGCAGCGTTATAGTGGGAGGGCCCCCAGATACGCAGTATTTT. Translation gives CSVIVGGPPDTQYF.

This sequence joins TRBV5-5 and TRBJ1-1, with a tentative D call TRBD1 (6 bases). CDR3 size: 15 residues. Germline V gene data show CDR1 as SGHKS and CDR2 as YYEKEE (reference sequence). Trimming cost V 3 bases and J 4 bases, with 16 bases left between them. The CDR3 region is CASSWSSQGSTEAFF. CDR3 nucleotides: TGTGCCAGCAGCTGGTCCTCCCAGGGGAGCACTGAAGCTTTCTTT.

This sequence joins TRBV6-6 and TRBJ1-1; TRBD1 agrees at 8 bases. This CDR3 has 17 amino acids. The V and J ends lost 7 bases and 4 bases, in that order; junction bases with no gene match: 17. Germline values: CDR1 MNHNY, CDR2 SVGAGI (reference sequence). The CDR3 DNA follows: TGTGCCAGCATCAATACCACGACAGGGGATATAGGCACTGAAGCTTTCTTT. Protein product: CASINTTTGDIGTEAFF.

This clonotype has more than one count but fewer than ten. CDR3 amino acids: CASSSSLGGQETQYF. CDR3 DNA sequence: TGTGCCAGCAGCTCTAGCTTGGGGGGCCAAGAGACCCAGTACTTC. The chain carries TRBV5-5 and TRBJ2-5; D is possibly TRBD2 (6 bases). Per germline, CDR1 SGHKS and CDR2 YYEKEE (reference sequence). Trimming shortened V by 3 bases and J by 1 base, and 13 bases separated the two germline ends. This CDR3 spans 15 amino acids.

Notes on this clonotype: A much larger clonotype is one base distant, so this may be a read error. The V and J genes are TRBV4-2 and TRBJ2-3; D gene unclear. Germline assignment: CDR1 LGHNA and CDR2 YNFKEQ. The CDR3 is 14 residues long. In DNA form, the CDR3 reads TGTGACAGCAGCCAAGAAGCGACCACAGATACGCAGTATTTT. Protein product: CDSSQEATTDTQYF.

This clonotype was observed once. The CDR3 carries no conserved terminal phenylalanine or tryptophan, so it likely arises from a read error. J is TRBJ2-5 and V is TRBV28, with D perhaps being TRBD1 or TRBD2 (5 bases each). Germline V lookup: CDR1 MDHEN, CDR2 SYDVKM. CDR3 length: 16 residues. The DNA of the CDR3 is TGTGTCAGCAGTTTATATAGTGGGACGGTAGAAGAGACCCAGTACTTA. Its translation is CVSSLYSGTVEETQYL.